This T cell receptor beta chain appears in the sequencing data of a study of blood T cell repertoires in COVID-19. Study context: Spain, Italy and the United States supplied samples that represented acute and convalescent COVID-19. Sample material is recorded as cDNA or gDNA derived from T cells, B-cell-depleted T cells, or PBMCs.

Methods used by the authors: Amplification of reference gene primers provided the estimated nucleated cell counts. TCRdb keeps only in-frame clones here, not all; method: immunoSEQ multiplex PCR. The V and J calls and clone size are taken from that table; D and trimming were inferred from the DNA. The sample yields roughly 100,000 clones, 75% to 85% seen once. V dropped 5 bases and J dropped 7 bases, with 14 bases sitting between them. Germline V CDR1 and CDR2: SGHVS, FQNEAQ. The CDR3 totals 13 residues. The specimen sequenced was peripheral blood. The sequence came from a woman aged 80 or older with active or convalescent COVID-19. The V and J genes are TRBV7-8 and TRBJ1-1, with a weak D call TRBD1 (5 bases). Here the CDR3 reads CASSRTRDFEAFF. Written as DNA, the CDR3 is TGTGCCAGCAGCCGGACCAGGGACTTTGAAGCTTTCTTT. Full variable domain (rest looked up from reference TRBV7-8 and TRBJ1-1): GAGVSQSPRYKVAKRGQDVALRCDPISGHVSLFWYQQALGQGPEFLTYFQNEAQLDKSGLPSDRFFAERPEGSVSTLKIQRTQQEDSAVYLCASSRTRDFEAFFGQGTRLTVV.